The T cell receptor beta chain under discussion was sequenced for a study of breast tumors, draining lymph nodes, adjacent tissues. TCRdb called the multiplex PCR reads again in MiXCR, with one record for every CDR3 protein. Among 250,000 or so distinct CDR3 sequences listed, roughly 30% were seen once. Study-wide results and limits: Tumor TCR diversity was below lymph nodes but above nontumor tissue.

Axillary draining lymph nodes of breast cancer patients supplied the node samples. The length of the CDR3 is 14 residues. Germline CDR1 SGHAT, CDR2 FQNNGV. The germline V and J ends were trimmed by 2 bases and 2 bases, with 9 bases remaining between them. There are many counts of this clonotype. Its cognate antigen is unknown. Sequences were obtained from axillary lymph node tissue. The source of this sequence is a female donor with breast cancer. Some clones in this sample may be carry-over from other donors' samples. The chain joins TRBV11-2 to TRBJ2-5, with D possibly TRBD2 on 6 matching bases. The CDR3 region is CASSLFSGQETQYF. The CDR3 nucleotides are TGTGCCAGCAGCTTATTCAGCGGGCAAGAGACCCAGTACTTC.